There are a few counts of the clone carrying this T cell receptor beta chain. The antigen remains undetermined. Primers for the PCR totalled 60 Vbeta and 13 Jbeta. Profiling relied on immunoSEQ multiplex PCR, and the TCRdb table lists in-frame clones only, not all of them. The sample lists approximately 130,000 clones; roughly 9% were seen once. These data originate in a study of cytomegalovirus exposure and HLA in healthy donors. Study-level information: Earlier findings included about 120 million unique TCR beta sequences obtained from some 180 million T cells.

Overall study findings and caveats: In a later analysis, donors in an Asian-associated ancestry cluster reportedly had fewer N-insertions in productive TCRs than the cohort mean. TCR beta V- and J-gene trimming, according to a later analysis, was linked to a missense DCLRE1C variant.

Unrecorded immune exposure was likely among donors, who were nominally healthy when sampled. This clonotype was obtained from a woman in her 40s in good health and CMV-seropositive. Sequencing input: PBMCs.

The CDR3 loop reads CASMAQGSSYEQYF. The CDR3 DNA follows: TGTGCCAGCATGGCACAGGGAAGCTCCTACGAGCAGTACTTC. The V and J genes are TRBV2 and TRBJ2-7, with D maybe TRBD1 (6 bases). Germline CDR1 reads SNHLY; CDR2 reads FYNNEI. V was pared by 7 bases and J by 0 bases, with 13 bases between. The CDR3 contains 14 residues.